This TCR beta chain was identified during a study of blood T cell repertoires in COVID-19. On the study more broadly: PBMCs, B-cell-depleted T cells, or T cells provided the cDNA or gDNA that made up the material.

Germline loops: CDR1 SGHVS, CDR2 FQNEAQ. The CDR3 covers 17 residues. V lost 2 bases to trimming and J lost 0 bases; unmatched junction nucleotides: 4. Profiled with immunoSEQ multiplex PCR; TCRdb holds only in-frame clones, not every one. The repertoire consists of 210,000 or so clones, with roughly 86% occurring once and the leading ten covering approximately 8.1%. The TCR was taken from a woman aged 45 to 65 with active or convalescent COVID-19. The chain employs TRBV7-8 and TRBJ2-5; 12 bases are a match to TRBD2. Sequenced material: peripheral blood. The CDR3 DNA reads TGTGCCAGCAGCTTACTAGCGGGGGGGCGGTACCAAGAGACCCAGTACTTC. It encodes CASSLLAGGRYQETQYF.